Below, 25 T cell receptor beta chains from the same sample are listed, as sequenced in a study of spatial heterogeneity in lung cancer. Study-wide results and caveats: Mutation tallies in tumors tracked expanded intratumoral alpha and beta TCR counts.

Time point meaning: sample taken at primary tumor resection. These receptors are not linked to any known antigen. From the 5' RACE reads, TCRdb called clonotypes with MiXCR, one entry per CDR3 protein. The table includes around 26,000 distinct CDR3 sequences, 8.8% detected once. The source was lung tumor tissue, collected at surgery. The receptor source for this set is a male donor with early-stage non-small cell lung cancer.

This clonotype was detected ten times or more. V and J are TRBV11-2 and TRBJ1-6; D remains ambiguous. The CDR3 covers 14 residues. Germline V CDR1 and CDR2: SGHAT, FQNNGV. V was pared by 1 base and J by 8 bases, with 9 bases between. Here the CDR3 reads CASSLVGRDSPLHF. CDR3 nucleotides: TGTGCCAGCAGCTTAGTTGGGAGGGATTCACCCCTCCACTTT.

In this sample, this clonotype is medium-sized. The chain has TRBV7-3 and TRBJ2-3; tentatively, D is TRBD1 (5 bases). Germline V gene sequence: CDR1 SGHTA, CDR2 FQGTGA. Trimming pared 3 bases from V and 5 bases from J, leaving 18 bases between. This CDR3 has 16 residues. CDR3 bases: TGTGCCAGCAGCTTGGGGAACAGGATCCCGGGAGATACGCAGTATTTT. Translating it yields CASSLGNRIPGDTQYF.

The chain recombines TRBV6-5 with TRBJ2-1; 13 nucleotides align to TRBD2. This CDR3 comprises 17 residues. The junction had 6 bases not matched to a gene; V was cut back by 2 bases and J by 5 bases. CDR1 is MNHEY, CDR2 SVGAGI, per germline. DNA of the CDR3: TGTGCCAGCAGTTACACCGGGACTAGCGGGACAAACAATGAGCAGTTCTTC. It encodes CASSYTGTSGTNNEQFF.

This clonotype was found many times. The chain couples TRBV5-4 to TRBJ2-2; no definite D call. From germline, CDR1 is SGHNT and CDR2 YYREEE (reference sequence). The CDR3 runs 16 residues. Trimming shortened V by 0 bases and J by 2 bases, and 11 bases separated the two germline ends. The CDR3 DNA is TGTGCCAGCAGCTTGGCCGGGTCAAGAAACACCGGGGAGCTGTTTTTT. Translating gives CASSLAGSRNTGELFF.

The V gene is TRBV7-2, the J gene TRBJ2-2; D may be TRBD2 (5 bases). The germline V gene has CDR1 SGHTA and CDR2 FQGNSA. V dropped 5 bases and J dropped 6 bases, with 19 bases sitting between them. The CDR3 contains 16 residues. As DNA, the CDR3 is TGTGCCAGCAGCCCGCGTCGGGGATTAATGGCCGGGGAGCTGTTTTTT. It codes for CASSPRRGLMAGELFF.

This clonotype occurred a few times. V is TRBV2 and J is TRBJ1-2; 10 bases match TRBD1. The germline CDR1 and CDR2 sequences are SNHLY and FYNNEI. The V and J ends lost 8 bases and 4 bases, in that order; junction bases with no gene match: 4. This CDR3 is 13 amino acids long. CDR3 sequence reads: CASRQGASYGYTF. CDR3 DNA: TGTGCCAGCCGACAGGGGGCTTCCTATGGCTACACCTTC.

This chain uses TRBV5-1 with TRBJ2-1, with D unresolved. This CDR3 spans 13 amino acids. CDR1 is SGHRS, CDR2 YFSETQ, per germline. Between the trimmed V and J ends, which lost 0 bases and 9 bases, there was a span of 10 bases. This chain's CDR3 is CASSLGLAGEQFF. The CDR3, as DNA: TGCGCCAGCAGCTTGGGACTTGCAGGTGAGCAGTTCTTC.

This clonotype was seen more than once but under ten times. Given a much more abundant clone one base away, this may be a read error. The chain combines TRBV6-6 with TRBJ2-7; D may match TRBD1 or TRBD2 (6 bases each). Trimming left V 6 bases short and J 7 bases short, with 16 bases between. Germline-derived CDR1 and CDR2 are MNHNY and SVGAGI (reference sequence). The CDR3 totals 13 residues. In DNA, the CDR3 is TGTGCCAGCAGACGCGAGGAGGGGGGTGAGCAGTACTTC. Protein: CASRREEGGEQYF.

Many counts were recorded for this clonotype. The V gene is TRBV27, the J gene TRBJ2-1; 7 positions agree with TRBD1. With V trimmed by 5 bases and J by 5 bases, 6 bases remained unmatched. The CDR3 contains 14 residues. Germline V CDR1 and CDR2: MNHEY, SMNVEV (reference sequence). Written as DNA, the CDR3 is TGTGCCAGCAGTCACAGGGACAGCCACAATGAGCAGTTCTTC. It yields the protein CASSHRDSHNEQFF.

The sample holds many counts of this clonotype. This chain uses TRBV5-1 with TRBJ2-2; D is unresolved. CDR3 length equals 12 residues. Germline values: CDR1 SGHRS, CDR2 YFSETQ. V gave up 2 bases and J gave up 5 bases, with 4 bases separating them. CDR3 coding DNA: TGCGCCAGCAGCTTTGGGACCGGGGAGCTGTTTTTT. Residues: CASSFGTGELFF.

This clonotype appeared a few times. This rearrangement joins TRBV4-3 to TRBJ1-6; 7 nucleotides line up with TRBD1. Germline trimming cut 1 base from V and 7 bases from J; bases unmatched to any gene: 4. Germline V gene sequence: CDR1 LGHNA, CDR2 YSLEER. CDR3 length equals 15 residues. The CDR3 nucleotides read TGCGCCAGCAGCCAAGCCGGGACAGAGAATTCACCCCTCCACTTT. Translated: CASSQAGTENSPLHF.

This clonotype was seen only a few times. CDR3 region: CASSSWGQGRYGYTF. DNA for the CDR3: TGCGCCAGCAGCTCCTGGGGGCAGGGCAGGTATGGCTACACCTTC. This chain uses TRBV5-1 with TRBJ1-2, with D perhaps matching TRBD1 (6 bases). The CDR3 consists of 15 residues. CDR1 is SGHRS and CDR2 is YFSETQ in the germline V gene. The V and J ends lost 3 bases and 5 bases respectively, with 17 bases between them.

This clonotype occurred many times. The genes are TRBV11-1 and TRBJ2-5, with D possibly matching TRBD2 (5 bases). The CDR3 is made up of 15 amino acids. Looked up from germline, CDR1 is SGHAT and CDR2 is FQDESV (reference sequence). Trimming left V 3 bases short and J 0 bases short, with 11 bases between. The CDR3, as DNA: TGTGCCAGCAGCTTGAGGGTGACGTACCAAGAGACCCAGTACTTC. It specifies CASSLRVTYQETQYF.

In this sample, this clonotype turned up a few times. The rearrangement links TRBV23-1 to TRBJ2-5; D gene uncertain. TRBV23-1 counts as an open reading frame of uncertain function. Trimming removed 4 bases at V and 2 bases at J, with 14 bases between. The CDR3 covers 15 residues. This CDR3 is CASSLAAPDQETQYF. DNA of the CDR3: TGCGCCAGCAGTCTGGCGGCCCCAGATCAAGAGACCCAGTACTTC.

This clonotype has ten or more counts. V usage is TRBV29-1 and J usage is TRBJ2-5, with D hard to call. Germline V gives CDR1 SQVTM, CDR2 ANQGSEA. V dropped 5 bases and J dropped 1 base, with 11 bases sitting between them. CDR3 length: 13 residues. The CDR3 DNA is TGCAGCGTTCTCGGAGCTTCCCAAGAGACCCAGTACTTC. Its translation is CSVLGASQETQYF.

This clonotype was counted a few times. Written as DNA, the CDR3 is TGCAGCGTTGGGGGCGGGGTCGCGGGGACCCAGTACTTC. It is translated as CSVGGGVAGTQYF. V gene TRBV29-1 combines with J gene TRBJ2-5, with a weak D call TRBD2 (6 bases). The CDR3 length is 13 residues. The V gene lost 4 bases and the J gene lost 7 bases, with 16 bases spanning the gap. The V gene's germline CDR1 is SQVTM and CDR2 ANQGSEA.

V gene TRBV5-4 combines with J gene TRBJ2-1, with TRBD2 identical over 9 bases. CDR1 and CDR2 from the germline V gene are SGHNT and YYREEE (reference sequence). V was pared by 4 bases and J by 6 bases, with 5 bases of the junction left unmatched. There are 14 residues in the CDR3. CDR3 sequence (DNA): TGTGCCAGCAGCCGAGGTAGCGGGGGCAATGAGCAGTTCTTC. Protein: CASSRGSGGNEQFF.

There are many counts of this clonotype. The chain couples TRBV12-3 or TRBV12-4 to TRBJ1-5; D is unclear. Trimming left V 7 bases short and J 6 bases short, with 13 bases between. The CDR3 has 13 amino acids. The CDR3 sequence: CASTLFLGQPQHF. The CDR3 DNA reads TGTGCCAGCACTCTATTTTTGGGTCAGCCCCAGCATTTT.

Ten or more counts support this clonotype. V gene TRBV3-1 combines with J gene TRBJ2-2; no definite D call. CDR1 is LGHDT and CDR2 is YNNKEL in the germline V gene (reference sequence). V gave up 5 bases and J gave up 1 base, with 5 bases separating them. This CDR3 spans 13 amino acids. The CDR3 region is CASSLLNTGELFF. CDR3 nucleotide sequence: TGTGCCAGCAGCTTACTGAACACCGGGGAGCTGTTTTTT.

This clonotype was recorded at least ten times. The CDR3 loop is CASSTDSYEQYF. The CDR3 bases are TGTGCCAGCAGCACCGACAGCTACGAGCAGTACTTC. This sequence joins TRBV5-6 and TRBJ2-7, with a tentative D call TRBD1 (5 bases). This CDR3 contains 12 residues. Germline-derived CDR1 and CDR2 are SGHDT and YYEEEE. The V end was cut by 4 bases, the J end by 3 bases, with 8 bases between.

In its sample, this clonotype was seen a few times. CDR3 sequence reads: CASSARDRSYFTGELFF. The CDR3 region has the DNA TGTGCCAGCAGCGCCCGGGACAGGAGCTATTTTACCGGGGAGCTGTTTTTT. V and J are TRBV11-2 and TRBJ2-2; 8 bases map to TRBD1. V lost 5 bases and J lost 5; bases outside the gene matches: 13. The germline gives CDR1 SGHAT, CDR2 FQNNGV. The CDR3 loop spans 17 amino acids.

A remark on this clonotype: Relative to the germline gene, one junction end is altered; a read error may explain this. The gene calls are TRBV30 and TRBJ2-4; D perhaps matches TRBD2 (5 bases). Germline V gene sequence: CDR1 GTSNPN, CDR2 SVGIG (reference sequence). The CDR3 is made up of 14 amino acids. Here the CDR3 reads CASTRSLAKNIQYF. The CDR3 DNA reads as TGTGCCTCTACTAGGTCCCTAGCCAAAAACATCCAGTACTTC.

This clonotype was picked up one time. This chain uses TRBV20-1 with TRBJ1-1, with unresolved D. This CDR3 contains 14 residues. The germline V gene has CDR1 DFQATT and CDR2 SNEGSKA (reference sequence). The V gene lost 0 bases and the J gene lost 1 base, with 9 bases spanning the gap. The CDR3 DNA reads TGCAGTGCTAGAGACGCGGGCCCGAACACTGAAGCTTTCTTT. Its protein product is CSARDAGPNTEAFF.

This clonotype came up many times. The chain is built from TRBV28 and TRBJ1-2; D remains ambiguous. The germline V gene encodes CDR1 MDHEN and CDR2 SYDVKM. The CDR3 is 14 residues long. V was cut by 4 bases and J by 2 bases, with 11 bases left in between. As DNA, the CDR3 is TGTGCCAGCAGTTCCTGGACGCGGAACTATGGCTACACCTTC. This codes for CASSSWTRNYGYTF.

In its sample, this clonotype was seen many times. The chain employs TRBV7-9 and TRBJ2-3; 10 bases fit TRBD2. The germline CDR1 and CDR2 sequences are SEHNR and FQNEAQ (reference sequence). The ends lost 3 bases at V and 1 base at J; junction bases unmatched: 1. The CDR3 totals 15 residues. CDR3 region: CASSLLAGGTDTQYF. The CDR3 nucleotides read TGTGCCAGCAGCTTGCTAGCGGGGGGCACAGATACGCAGTATTTT.